This TCR beta chain was found in a study of blood T cell repertoires in COVID-19. The junction had 8 bases not matched to a gene; V was cut back by 3 bases and J by 4 bases. The germline V gene encodes CDR1 SGHRS and CDR2 YFSETQ. The CDR3 spans 16 residues. The protocol was immunoSEQ multiplex PCR, while the TCRdb copy is restricted to in-frame clones and leaves out a portion. This table has 210,000 or so clones, just under 85% appearing once. The sequenced sample was peripheral blood. The V gene is TRBV5-1, the J gene TRBJ2-1; 9 bases align to TRBD2. This receptor was identified in a woman in her 50s with active or convalescent COVID-19. DNA of the CDR3: TGCGCCAGCAGCTCCGGAGGGCTAGCGGGGTACAATGAGCAGTTCTTC. This translates into CASSSGGLAGYNEQFF. Filled out from reference TRBV5-1 and TRBJ2-1, the complete variable domain reads KAGVTQTPRYLIKTRGQQVTLSCSPISGHRSVSWYQQTPGQGLQFLFEYFSETQRNKGNFPGRFSGRQFSNSRSEMNVSTLELGDSALYLCASSSGGLAGYNEQFFGPGTRLTVL.